The source of this T cell receptor (beta chain) is a study of T cell responses to AZD1222 COVID-19 vaccine. Study-wide results and caveats: Spike regions recognized by vaccine-associated CD4 TCRs spanned the protein, led by 160-218 and 743-854.

Sequenced by immunoSEQ multiplex PCR; TCRdb stores in-frame clones only, minus some. The profile shows fewer than 150,000 clones, 85% to 95% of them singletons. Germline-derived CDR1 and CDR2 are WSHSY and SAAADI. V lost 6 bases to trimming and J lost 6 bases, with 18 bases between them. There are 15 residues in the CDR3. In the case of this clone: Its antigen is unknown.

The receptor comes from an adult in good health. The input for sequencing was peripheral blood, taken on day 0 of AZD1222 vaccination. The chain carries TRBV10-2 and TRBJ1-5; no clear D gene. The chain's CDR3 is CASSPDTILGQPQHF. The CDR3 region has the DNA TGCGCCAGCAGCCCCGACACCATCTTAGGTCAGCCCCAGCATTTT.